This T cell receptor beta chain was documented in a study of response to subunit inactivated influenza vaccine. TCRdb re-analysed the RT-PCR reads in MiXCR, keeping a single row per CDR3 protein. The data hold about 540,000 distinct CDR3 sequences, with approximately 20% observed a single time. These data are also associated with another study on T cells expressing NK-cell markers. That source notes: Researchers built TCR beta cDNA using 5'RACE template switching with UMIs.

The clonotype originates from a man in his fifties or sixties who received an inactivated influenza vaccine. The sequencing used CD4+ T cells sorted from PBMCs, collected approximately 13 days after vaccination.

The CDR3 reads CASSPYRDQYF. CDR3 nucleotides: TGTGCCAGCAGCCCGTACAGGGATCAGTACTTC. The chain carries TRBV11-2 and TRBJ2-7; maybe TRBD1 (6 bases). The CDR3 has 11 residues. Between the trimmed V and J ends, which lost 5 bases and 10 bases, there was a span of 12 bases. CDR1 SGHAT and CDR2 FQNNGV come from the germline V gene.